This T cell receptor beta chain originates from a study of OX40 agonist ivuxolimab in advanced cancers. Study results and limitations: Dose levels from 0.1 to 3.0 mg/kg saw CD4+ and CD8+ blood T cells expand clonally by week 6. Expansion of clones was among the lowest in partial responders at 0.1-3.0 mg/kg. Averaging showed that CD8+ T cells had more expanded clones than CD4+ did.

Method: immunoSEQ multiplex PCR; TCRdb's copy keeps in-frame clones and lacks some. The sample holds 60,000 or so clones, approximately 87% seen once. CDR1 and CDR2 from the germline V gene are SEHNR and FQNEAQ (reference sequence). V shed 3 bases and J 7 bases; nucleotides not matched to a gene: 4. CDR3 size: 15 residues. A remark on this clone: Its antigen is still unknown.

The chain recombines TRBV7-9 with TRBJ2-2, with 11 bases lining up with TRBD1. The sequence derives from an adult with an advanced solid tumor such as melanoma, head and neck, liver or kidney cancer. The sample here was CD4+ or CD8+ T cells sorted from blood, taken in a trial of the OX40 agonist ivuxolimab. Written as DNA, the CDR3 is TGTGCCAGCAGCTTCGGACAGGGGGCGGGCGGGGAGCTGTTTTTT. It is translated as CASSFGQGAGGELFF.